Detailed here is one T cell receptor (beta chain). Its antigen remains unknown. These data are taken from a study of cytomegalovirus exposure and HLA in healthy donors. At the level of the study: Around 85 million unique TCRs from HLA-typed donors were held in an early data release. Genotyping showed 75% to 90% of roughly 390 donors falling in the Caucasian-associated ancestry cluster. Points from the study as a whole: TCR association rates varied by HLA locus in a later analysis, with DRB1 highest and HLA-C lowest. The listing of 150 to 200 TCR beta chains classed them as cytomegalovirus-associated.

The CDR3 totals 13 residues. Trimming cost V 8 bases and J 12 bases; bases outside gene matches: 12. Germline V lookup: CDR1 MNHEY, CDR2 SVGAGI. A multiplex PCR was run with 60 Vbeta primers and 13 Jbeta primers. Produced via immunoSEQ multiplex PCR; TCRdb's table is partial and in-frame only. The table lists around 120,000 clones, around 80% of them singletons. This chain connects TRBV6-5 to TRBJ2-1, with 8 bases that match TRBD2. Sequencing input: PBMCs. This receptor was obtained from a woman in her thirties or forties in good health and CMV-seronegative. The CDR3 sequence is CASRTSRDAGQFF. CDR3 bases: TGTGCCAGCCGGACTAGCAGGGACGCGGGGCAGTTCTTC.